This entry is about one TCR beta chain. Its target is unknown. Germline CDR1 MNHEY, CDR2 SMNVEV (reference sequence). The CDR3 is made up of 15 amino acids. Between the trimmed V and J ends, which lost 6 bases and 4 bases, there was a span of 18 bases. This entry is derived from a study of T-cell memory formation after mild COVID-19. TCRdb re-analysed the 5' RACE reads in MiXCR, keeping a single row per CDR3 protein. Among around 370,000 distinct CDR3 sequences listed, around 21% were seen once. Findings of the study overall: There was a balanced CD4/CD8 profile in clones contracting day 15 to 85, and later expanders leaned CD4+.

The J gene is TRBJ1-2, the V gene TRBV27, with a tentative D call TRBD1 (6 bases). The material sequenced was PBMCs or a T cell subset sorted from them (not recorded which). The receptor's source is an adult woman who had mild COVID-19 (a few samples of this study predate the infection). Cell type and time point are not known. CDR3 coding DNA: TGTGCCAGCAGGCGGCTCCAGGGGCATCCCTATGGCTACACCTTC. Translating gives CASRRLQGHPYGYTF.